The 25 T cell receptor beta chains below were found in one sample sequenced in a study of vaccination effects on CD4 cells after COVID-19. ViraFEST assay sequencing came after antigen-specific CD4+ T cells were expanded with viral peptide pools. At the end of over 8 days of culture, CD4+ T cells were isolated. Either the BNT162b2 or mRNA-1273 vaccine was given to participants in two doses. Clones were read by immunoSEQ multiplex PCR, and TCRdb kept only the in-frame ones, dropping some. Of about 35,000 clones listed, around 82% are singletons. No antigen has been assigned to these receptors. This specimen was CD4+ T cells from PBMCs cultured with HCoV-NL63 spike peptides, taken after COVID-19 vaccination. The receptor set was obtained from a human donor who received a COVID-19 vaccine. Some clones in this sample may be carry-over from other donors' samples.

The chain is built from TRBV3-1 (or the pseudogene TRBV3-2) and TRBJ2-3; weak D call: TRBD2 (6 bases). Germline V gives CDR1 LGHDT, CDR2 YNNKEL (reference sequence). The CDR3 is 14 amino acids. The ends were cut back, 2 bases at V and 6 bases at J, with 12 bases in the middle. CDR3 sequence (DNA): TGTGCCAGCAGCCAAATTCCGGGGAGGGATACGCAGTATTTT. It translates to CASSQIPGRDTQYF.

The table lists this clone with a count of one. The chain employs TRBV6-5 and TRBJ2-5; D might be TRBD2 (5 bases). This CDR3 region has 13 residues. The germline CDR1 and CDR2 sequences are MNHEY and SVGAGI. Trimming took 4 bases from V and 2 from J, leaving 8 bases between them. The CDR3 here is CASSFGLQETQYF. For the CDR3, the DNA is TGTGCCAGCAGTTTCGGACTGCAAGAGACCCAGTACTTC.

V gene TRBV6-5 combines with J gene TRBJ2-7, with 11 bases aligning to TRBD2. The V segment lost 5 bases and the J segment 4 bases; nucleotides outside the gene matches: 7. The V gene's germline CDR1 is MNHEY and CDR2 SVGAGI. CDR3 length equals 15 residues. The CDR3 is CASSHGTSGTYEQYV. DNA of the CDR3: TGTGCCAGCAGTCACGGGACTAGCGGCACATACGAGCAGTACGTC.

The rearrangement joins TRBV24-1 to TRBJ1-1, with 8 bases fitting TRBD1. The CDR3 runs 15 residues. The junction had 5 bases not matched to a gene; V was cut back by 2 bases and J by 4 bases. Per germline, CDR1 KGHDR and CDR2 SFDVKD. DNA for the CDR3: TGTGCCACCAGTGATTCCGGCAGGGGGCCCACTGAAGCTTTCTTT. It translates to CATSDSGRGPTEAFF.

There are a few counts of this clone. V is TRBV6-5 and J is TRBJ2-1; 11 nucleotides match TRBD1. Germline-derived CDR1 and CDR2 are MNHEY and SVGAGI. V was pared by 5 bases and J by 6 bases, with 6 bases of the junction left unmatched. This CDR3 comprises 15 residues. In nucleotides, the CDR3 is TGTGCCAGCAGTAAGGGACAGGGGGATGTCAATGAGCAGTTCTTC. Translation: CASSKGQGDVNEQFF.

CDR3 region: CATSGRTGGPYNEQFF. In DNA, the CDR3 is TGTGCCACCAGTGGACGGACAGGGGGCCCCTACAATGAGCAGTTCTTC. The chain uses TRBV24-1 and TRBJ2-1, with 11 bases aligning to TRBD1. Germline V gene sequence: CDR1 KGHDR, CDR2 SFDVKD. Trimming cost V 5 bases and J 2 bases; bases outside gene matches: 4. The CDR3 has 16 amino acids.

V usage is TRBV2 and J usage is TRBJ1-5; possible D gene TRBD1, 5 bases. The CDR3 is 17 residues long. Germline V gives CDR1 SNHLY, CDR2 FYNNEI. Trimming pared 8 bases from V and 9 bases from J, leaving 29 bases between. CDR3 amino acids: CASDRLGGGTGKGPQHF. In DNA form, the CDR3 reads TGTGCCAGCGATCGACTCGGGGGGGGAACGGGGAAGGGGCCCCAGCATTTT.

The V and J genes are TRBV5-1 and TRBJ2-3; D is perhaps TRBD1 or TRBD2 (5 bases each). Trimming took off 3 bases at V and 0 bases at J, with 5 bases between the two ends. CDR1 and CDR2 from the germline V gene are SGHRS and YFSETQ. The CDR3 consists of 13 residues. In nucleotides, the CDR3 is TGCGCCAGCAGCTGGGACAGCACAGATACGCAGTATTTT. This gives the protein CASSWDSTDTQYF.

The chain links TRBV7-2 to TRBJ1-6; 7 bases agree with TRBD1. V lost 5 bases, J lost 4 bases, and 8 bases stayed unmatched. CDR3 length: 16 residues. In germline, CDR1 is SGHTA, CDR2 FQGNSA. CDR3 bases: TGTGCCAGCAGCCCAAGACAGGGATCTTATAATTCACCCCTCCACTTT. It codes for CASSPRQGSYNSPLHF.

This chain joins TRBV18 and TRBJ2-1, with TRBD1 identical over 8 bases. The germline V gene encodes CDR1 KGHSH and CDR2 LQKENI. J lost 9 bases, V lost 2 bases, and 6 bases had no gene match. The CDR3 length is 14 residues. CDR3 DNA sequence: TGTGCCAGCTCACCATGGGACAGGTCCGGTGAGCAGTTCTTC. As protein: CASSPWDRSGEQFF. The full variable domain, completed using reference TRBV18 and TRBJ2-1, is NAGVMQNPRHLVRRRGQEARLRCSPMKGHSHVYWYRQLPEEGLKFMVYLQKENIIDESGMPKERFSAEFPKEGPSILRIQQVVRGDSAAYFCASSPWDRSGEQFFGPGTRLTVL.

V and J are TRBV10-2 and TRBJ1-2; no definite D call. With 0 bases removed from V and 4 bases from J, the gap between germline ends came to 9 bases. The CDR3 loop spans 14 amino acids. The germline gives CDR1 WSHSY, CDR2 SAAADI. CDR3 DNA: TGCGCCAGCAGTGAGTCGGTGGGTTCCTATGGCTACACCTTC. Translation gives CASSESVGSYGYTF.

The chain uses TRBV12-3 or TRBV12-4 and TRBJ1-5; no clear D gene. V lost 0 bases and J 8 bases, leaving 8 bases between the germline ends. The CDR3 is made up of 13 amino acids. The CDR3 DNA sequence: TGTGCCAGCAGTTTAGCGGGATTAAAGCCCCAGCATTTT. Amino acids: CASSLAGLKPQHF.

J is TRBJ1-1 and V is TRBV19; maybe TRBD1 (6 bases). The CDR3 extends over 17 amino acids. Germline CDR1 and CDR2: LNHDA and SQIVND (reference sequence). V lost 5 bases, J lost 4 bases, and 23 bases lay in between. The CDR3 DNA sequence: TGTGCCAGTAGTCCAAAGGGACCCAGGGGCTTAAGCACTGAAGCTTTCTTT. This codes for CASSPKGPRGLSTEAFF.

The chain recombines TRBV5-6 with TRBJ1-5; D gene ambiguous. This CDR3 has 15 amino acids. The V gene's germline CDR1 is SGHDT and CDR2 YYEEEE. Trimming left V 6 bases short and J 0 bases short, with 13 bases between. This CDR3 reads CASTSLQNSNQPQHF. In DNA form, the CDR3 reads TGTGCCAGCACCTCACTACAGAATAGCAATCAGCCCCAGCATTTT.

The chain joins TRBV3-1 (or the pseudogene TRBV3-2) to TRBJ1-5; D remains ambiguous. The CDR3 loop spans 14 amino acids. Deletions cut 0 bases from V and 4 bases from J, with 7 bases between. Germline V lookup: CDR1 LGHDT, CDR2 YNNKEL (reference sequence). This CDR3 is CASSQDGSNQPQHF. CDR3 DNA: TGTGCCAGCAGCCAAGATGGTAGTAATCAGCCCCAGCATTTT.

This clone was seen more than once but under ten times. The chain joins TRBV18 to TRBJ1-6; no reliable D call. The CDR3 consists of 16 residues. V was trimmed by 0 bases and J by 6 bases, leaving 12 bases between them. Germline-derived CDR1 and CDR2 are KGHSH and LQKENI. The CDR3 sequence: CASSPPAGRINSPLHF. For the CDR3, the DNA is TGTGCCAGCTCACCACCAGCGGGCCGTATTAATTCACCCCTCCACTTT.

The V call is TRBV7-3, the J call TRBJ2-3; 8 bases are shared with TRBD2. J was trimmed by 4 bases and V by 1 base; bases with no gene match: 4. The CDR3 totals 15 residues. Germline CDR1 and CDR2: SGHTA and FQGTGA. CDR3 nucleotides: TGTGCCAGCAGCTTAATCGGGGGGGGCCCAGATACGCAGTATTTT. Protein sequence: CASSLIGGGPDTQYF.

The V call is TRBV10-1, the J call TRBJ1-4; unclear D gene. The germline gives CDR1 WNHNN, CDR2 SYGVQD (reference sequence). This CDR3 is 12 amino acids long. Deletions cut 2 bases from V and 7 bases from J, with 5 bases between. CDR3 bases: TGCGCCAGCAGTGAGGGGAGTGAAAAACTGTTTTTT. As protein: CASSEGSEKLFF.

The chain carries TRBV30 and TRBJ1-4; D gene unclear. V shed 0 bases and J shed 8 bases, with 13 bases lying between them. This CDR3 contains 14 residues. Germline lookup yields CDR1 GTSNPN and CDR2 SVGIG (reference sequence). The DNA for the CDR3 is TGTGCCTGGAGTGTACACCCCCAATTCGAAAAACTGTTTTTT. Protein: CAWSVHPQFEKLFF.

V is TRBV24-1 and J is TRBJ2-5; TRBD1 matches 7 bases. CDR3 length: 15 amino acids. V dropped 3 bases and J dropped 2; count of bases not matched to a gene: 5. CDR1 is KGHDR, CDR2 SFDVKD, per germline. The CDR3 protein is CATSDPGTAQETQYF. The CDR3 nucleotides read TGTGCCACCAGTGATCCGGGGACAGCTCAAGAGACCCAGTACTTC.

This clone was detected a few times. Here the CDR3 reads CASSQIGTGRSSPLHF. The CDR3 DNA reads as TGTGCCAGCAGCCAAATCGGGACAGGGAGGAGTTCACCCCTCCACTTT. The chain combines TRBV3-1 (or the pseudogene TRBV3-2) with TRBJ1-6; 9 positions agree with TRBD1. Germline assignment: CDR1 LGHDT and CDR2 YNNKEL (reference sequence). The V gene end was trimmed by 2 bases and the J gene end by 9 bases; junction bases not matched to a gene: 8. This CDR3 has 16 amino acids.

The chain is built from TRBV25-1 and TRBJ1-6; 9 nucleotides align to TRBD1. The germline CDR1 and CDR2 sequences are MGHDK and SYGVNS. V lost 3 bases to trimming and J lost 10 bases; unmatched junction nucleotides: 7. This CDR3 is 15 amino acids long. DNA for the CDR3: TGTGCCAGCAGTGACCCCGGGACAGGGTCCTCACCCCTCCACTTT. It is translated as CASSDPGTGSSPLHF.

Written as DNA, the CDR3 is TGTGCCAGCAGTTTTAACAGGAGGACCGGGGAGCTGTTTTTT. Translating it yields CASSFNRRTGELFF. V gene TRBV7-8 combines with J gene TRBJ2-2; D may correspond to TRBD1 or TRBD2 (5 bases each). V gave up 6 bases and J gave up 5 bases, with 13 bases separating them. The CDR3 runs to 14 residues. The germline CDR1 and CDR2 sequences are SGHVS and FQNEAQ.

This clone was observed once. V gene TRBV19 combines with J gene TRBJ2-5, with TRBD1 identical over 10 bases. The CDR3 has 14 amino acids. With V trimmed by 7 bases and J by 5 bases, 7 bases remained unmatched. Germline CDR1 and CDR2: LNHDA and SQIVND (reference sequence). CDR3 nucleotides: TGTGCCAGTAAGGAGACAGGGGGCTGGGAGACCCAGTACTTC. Translation: CASKETGGWETQYF.

A few counts support this clone. The chain links TRBV5-5 to TRBJ2-1, with D perhaps matching TRBD1 or TRBD2 (5 bases each). Germline assignment: CDR1 SGHKS and CDR2 YYEKEE (reference sequence). V lost 4 bases, J lost 8 bases, and 16 bases lay in between. The CDR3 contains 14 residues. Written as DNA, the CDR3 is TGTGCCAGCAGCGTTGGGGACCACTCCGATGAGCAGTTCTTC. Residues: CASSVGDHSDEQFF. Full variable domain (outside the CDR3, taken from reference TRBV5-5 and TRBJ2-1): DAGVTQSPTHLIKTRGQQVTLRCSPISGHKSVSWYQQVLGQGPQFIFQYYEKEERGRGNFPDRFSARQFPNYSSELNVNALLLGDSALYLCASSVGDHSDEQFFGPGTRLTVL.